Below, one T cell receptor beta chain is given with its context. This clone was observed a few times. This receptor's antigen is unknown. Per-nucleotide qualities are absent, and no much larger clonotype sits a single base away. Trimming takes 6 bases off V and 5 bases off J; junction bases not matched to a gene: 8. The CDR1 and CDR2 encoded by the germline V gene are MDHEN and SYDVKM. From its cysteine to its phenylalanine, the CDR3 spans 15 amino acids. Here the CDR3 DNA is all that survives: 45 bases in frame from base 1. These data are taken from a study of metastatic and nonmetastatic thyroid tumors (dated by TCRdb to the early 2020s). A note on the overall study: Repertoires from peripheral blood and from tumor or nodule tissue samples of malignant and benign thyroid patients were compared.

Library prep was done by PCR. Sequencing instrument: Illumina HiSeq 4000. High-throughput sequencing was used to profile the TCR beta-chain CDR3 region of each patient. In the source study's methods: The researchers built a classifier to tell apart papillary thyroid cancer patients with distant metastasis, based on CDR3 differences among clinicopathological groups. The Shannon index was used to assess repertoire diversity, and the Morisita-Horn index was used to assess tumor-blood repertoire similarity. TCRdb cleaned the public reads at Q25 with fastp, built clones with MiXCR and kept in-frame beta chains. TCRdb, not the authors, supplied the V and J calls. The sample table shows about 19,000 clones, and about 25% are seen once. The ten largest clones capture 2.5% to 3.5% of the sample. No treatment had been received by any patient before thyroid surgery. Patient clinical samples collected from about 2012 to 2018 were retrospectively analysed using T-cell receptor beta sequencing.

The paper as a whole reports these results and caveats: TCR beta diversity was reported as significantly higher in malignant tumors than in benign nodules, in both blood and tumor samples.

Here the chain combines TRBV28 and TRBJ2-7; TRBD2 matches 12 bases in the middle. The clonotype was recovered from a male donor with papillary thyroid cancer or a benign thyroid nodule (not recorded which). Some clones in this sample may be carry-over from other donors' samples. Sequenced material: blood. The sequenced DNA: TGTGCCAGCAGACTTCCTAGCGGGAGGGCCAACGAGCAGTACTTC. This translates into CASRLPSGRANEQYF.